The 30 T cell receptor beta chains listed next were all sequenced from one sample in a study of T cell changes during pregnancy in multiple sclerosis. Method: immunoSEQ multiplex PCR; TCRdb's copy keeps in-frame clones and lacks some. The data contain just under 50,000 clones, less than 95% of them singletons. The sample consisted of CD4+ T cells from peripheral blood mononuclear cells, taken in the third trimester of pregnancy. Every receptor here comes from a female donor with multiple sclerosis, enrolled in a pregnancy study.

The gene calls are TRBV6-5 and TRBJ2-2; maybe TRBD2 (5 bases). The germline V and J ends were trimmed by 6 bases and 4 bases, with 15 bases remaining between them. The length of the CDR3 is 15 residues. From germline, CDR1 is MNHEY and CDR2 SVGAGI. The CDR3 sequence is CASRKTIVRTGELFF. DNA of the CDR3: TGTGCCAGCAGGAAGACTATTGTGCGCACCGGGGAGCTGTTTTTT.

The chain has TRBV11-2 and TRBJ1-6, with 7 bases fitting TRBD1. This CDR3 contains 15 residues. Germline lookup yields CDR1 SGHAT and CDR2 FQNNGV. With V trimmed by 4 bases and J by 9 bases, 9 bases remained unmatched. The CDR3 region has the DNA TGTGCCAGCAGCTCAGTGGACAGGCAGGGTTCACCCCTCCACTTT. Amino acids: CASSSVDRQGSPLHF.

The chain employs TRBV7-9 and TRBJ2-1, with D uncertain. V was shortened by 5 bases and J by 2 bases, with 7 bases between the two germline ends. The germline V gene encodes CDR1 SEHNR and CDR2 FQNEAQ (reference sequence). The CDR3 covers 13 residues. Here the CDR3 reads CASSPNTYNEQFF. CDR3 in DNA: TGTGCCAGCAGCCCGAACACCTACAATGAGCAGTTCTTC.

J is TRBJ1-2 and V is TRBV6-1, with D possibly being TRBD1 (5 bases). Trimming removed 6 bases from V and 3 bases from J, with 11 bases in between. CDR1 is MNHNS and CDR2 is SASEGT in the germline V gene. CDR3 size: 13 residues. CDR3 amino acids: CASSGTGDYGYTF. DNA for the CDR3: TGTGCCAGCAGCGGAACAGGAGACTATGGCTACACCTTC.

The chain links TRBV7-6 to TRBJ2-2; D might be TRBD1 (6 bases). The CDR3 covers 14 residues. V lost 5 bases to trimming and J lost 0 bases, with 7 bases between them. CDR1 is SGHVS and CDR2 is FNYEAQ in the germline V gene. CDR3 sequence (DNA): TGTGCCAGCAGCCGGACAGCGAACACCGGGGAGCTGTTTTTT. Its translation is CASSRTANTGELFF.

The chain uses TRBV20-1 and TRBJ2-7, with a possible D match to TRBD2 (7 bases). Germline V gene sequence: CDR1 DFQATT, CDR2 SNEGSKA (reference sequence). Trimming pared 3 bases from V and 12 bases from J, leaving 15 bases between. The CDR3 spans 11 residues. The CDR3: CSARGGAGVYF. The CDR3 bases are TGCAGTGCTAGGGGGGGGGCAGGGGTGTACTTC.

The chain combines TRBV2 with TRBJ1-2; D remains unclear. Germline CDR1 SNHLY, CDR2 FYNNEI. Trimming stripped 6 bases from V and 1 base from J, with 9 bases between. This CDR3 has 13 residues. As DNA, the CDR3 is TGTGCCAGCAGCGTCCAGCGTAACTATGGCTACACCTTC. Its translation: CASSVQRNYGYTF.

The rearrangement links TRBV5-1 to TRBJ2-7; D is possibly TRBD1 (6 bases). Germline CDR1 is SGHRS and CDR2 is YFSETQ. The CDR3 is 15 amino acids. Trimming took 4 bases from V and 2 from J, leaving 16 bases between them. This CDR3 is CASSGTGSFAYEQYF. CDR3 nucleotides: TGCGCCAGCAGCGGAACAGGGAGCTTCGCCTACGAGCAGTACTTC. Together with reference TRBV5-1 and TRBJ2-7, the CDR3 gives the full variable domain: KAGVTQTPRYLIKTRGQQVTLSCSPISGHRSVSWYQQTPGQGLQFLFEYFSETQRNKGNFPGRFSGRQFSNSRSEMNVSTLELGDSALYLCASSGTGSFAYEQYFGPGTRLTVT.

J is TRBJ1-4 and V is TRBV7-9; D may be TRBD1 (5 bases). CDR3 length: 13 residues. The V gene's germline CDR1 is SEHNR and CDR2 FQNEAQ (reference sequence). Trimming cost V 5 bases and J 7 bases, with 11 bases left between them. CDR3 coding DNA: TGTGCCAGCAGCATCAGGGAGGGTGAAAAACTGTTTTTT. Amino acid sequence: CASSIREGEKLFF.

CDR3 sequence (DNA): TGTGCCAGCAGGCGGGACAGCTACGAGCAGTACTTC. Protein: CASRRDSYEQYF. The chain joins TRBV6-5 to TRBJ2-7; possible D gene TRBD1, 7 bases. The germline V gene has CDR1 MNHEY and CDR2 SVGAGI. The CDR3 has 12 amino acids. V was trimmed by 6 bases and J by 3 bases, leaving 9 bases between them.

This clone appeared once. The J gene is TRBJ2-7, the V gene TRBV27; 8 positions agree with TRBD1. This CDR3 has 13 residues. Germline CDR1 reads MNHEY; CDR2 reads SMNVEV (reference sequence). After removal of 8 bases from V and 4 bases from J, the junction contained 7 bases not matched to a gene. The CDR3 sequence: CASSGTGGYEQYF. The CDR3, as DNA: TGTGCCAGCTCCGGGACAGGAGGGTACGAGCAGTACTTC.

V usage is TRBV27 and J usage is TRBJ1-1, with unresolved D. Germline V gene sequence: CDR1 MNHEY, CDR2 SMNVEV (reference sequence). The CDR3 length is 18 residues. V was shortened by 1 base and J by 4 bases, with 22 bases between the two germline ends. CDR3 region: CASSLYGGTHRVGTEAFF. DNA for the CDR3: TGTGCCAGCAGTTTATATGGCGGAACCCACCGGGTCGGCACTGAAGCTTTCTTT.

This clone was counted a single time. The CDR3 DNA reads as TGTGCCAGCAGCGGCGGGACAGGGATTAACTATGGCTACACCTTC. Protein sequence: CASSGGTGINYGYTF. The chain uses TRBV7-2 and TRBJ1-2; 9 nucleotides match TRBD1. Trimming at V came to 5 bases and at J to 1 base, leaving 5 bases not matched to a gene. Germline V gives CDR1 SGHTA, CDR2 FQGNSA. The CDR3 totals 15 residues.

The gene calls are TRBV7-3 and TRBJ2-1; tentative D call: TRBD2 (5 bases). In germline, CDR1 is SGHTA, CDR2 FQGTGA. The germline V and J ends were trimmed by 2 bases and 1 base, with 9 bases remaining between them. This CDR3 region has 15 residues. CDR3 bases: TGTGCCAGCAGCTTAGCGGGTTCGTCCTACAATGAGCAGTTCTTC. This codes for CASSLAGSSYNEQFF.

J is TRBJ1-1 and V is TRBV6-6, with a possible D match to TRBD1 (5 bases). This CDR3 spans 13 amino acids. V gave up 2 bases and J gave up 1 base, with 5 bases separating them. Germline V gene data show CDR1 as MNHNY and CDR2 as SVGAGI (reference sequence). Here the CDR3 DNA reads TGTGCCAGCAGTTACGGACAGAACACTGAAGCTTTCTTT. Translated: CASSYGQNTEAFF.

The V and J genes are TRBV10-3 and TRBJ2-3; D may be TRBD2 (6 bases). Trimming cost V 2 bases and J 3 bases, with 6 bases left between them. The CDR3 loop spans 13 amino acids. Germline-derived CDR1 and CDR2 are ENHRY and SYGVKD. The CDR3 loop reads CAISEGGTDTQYF. The CDR3 DNA follows: TGTGCCATCAGTGAGGGAGGGACAGATACGCAGTATTTT.

This clone occurred once. The chain joins TRBV9 to TRBJ2-1; unclear D gene. There are 12 residues in the CDR3. The germline gives CDR1 SGDLS, CDR2 YYNGEE. V lost 4 bases, J lost 7 bases, and 9 bases lay in between. CDR3 sequence (DNA): TGTGCCAGCAGCCGGGTAGGTAATGAGCAGTTCTTC. This encodes CASSRVGNEQFF.

This sequence joins TRBV28 and TRBJ1-6, with 7 bases fitting TRBD1. V trimming: 3 bases; J trimming: 7 bases; junction bases outside the gene matches: 6. Per the germline V gene, CDR1 is MDHEN and CDR2 is SYDVKM. CDR3 length: 15 amino acids. Written as DNA, the CDR3 is TGTGCCAGCAGTTTGGTAGGGGACAGAAATTCACCCCTCCACTTT. Its protein product is CASSLVGDRNSPLHF. The full variable domain, its missing parts supplied by reference TRBV28 and TRBJ1-6, is DVKVTQSSRYLVKRTGEKVFLECVQDMDHENMFWYRQDPGLGLRLIYFSYDVKMKEKGDIPEGYSVSREKKERFSLILESASTNQTSMYLCASSLVGDRNSPLHFGNGTRLTVT.

The chain joins TRBV29-1 to TRBJ1-3; 8 bases are a match to TRBD1. The junction had 15 bases not matched to a gene; V was cut back by 8 bases and J by 0 bases. CDR3 size: 17 residues. In germline, CDR1 is SQVTM, CDR2 ANQGSEA. CDR3 region: CSPLLLWDRNSGNTIYF. Here the CDR3 DNA reads TGCAGCCCTTTACTCCTCTGGGACAGGAACTCTGGAAACACCATATATTTT. The full variable domain, its missing parts supplied by reference TRBV29-1 and TRBJ1-3, is SAVISQKPSRDICQRGTSLTIQCQVDSQVTMMFWYRQQPGQSLTLIATANQGSEATYESGFVIDKFPISRPNLTFSTLTVSNMSPEDSSIYLCSPLLLWDRNSGNTIYFGEGSWLTVV.

V usage is TRBV6-5 and J usage is TRBJ2-2, with D possibly TRBD1 on 6 matching bases. V shed 6 bases and J shed 6 bases, with 11 bases lying between them. Germline V gene data show CDR1 as MNHEY and CDR2 as SVGAGI. CDR3 size: 13 residues. The CDR3 reads CASRRQVPGELFF. In DNA form, the CDR3 reads TGTGCCAGCAGACGACAGGTCCCCGGGGAGCTGTTTTTT.

The genes are TRBV7-3 and TRBJ2-7; TRBD2 matches at 10 bases. V was clipped by 5 bases and J by 4 bases; unmatched bases: 8. The CDR3 is 15 residues long. From germline, CDR1 is SGHTA and CDR2 FQGTGA. The CDR3 sequence: CASSARTSGKYEQYF. CDR3 DNA: TGTGCCAGCAGCGCCCGGACTAGCGGCAAGTACGAGCAGTACTTC.

This clone was observed a single time. This chain connects TRBV9 to TRBJ2-3; D perhaps matches TRBD2 (5 bases). The CDR3 is 14 residues long. Trimming took off 2 bases at V and 2 bases at J, with 9 bases between the two ends. Germline loops: CDR1 SGDLS, CDR2 YYNGEE. Here the CDR3 DNA reads TGTGCCAGCAGCGTCAGCGGCACCACAGATACGCAGTATTTT. Translating gives CASSVSGTTDTQYF.

This chain joins TRBV28 and TRBJ1-5; D is ambiguous. From germline, CDR1 is MDHEN and CDR2 SYDVKM. CDR3 length: 16 amino acids. Trimming cost V 2 bases and J 2 bases, with 13 bases left between them. CDR3 amino acids: CASSLASWRGNQPQHF. The CDR3 coding sequence is TGTGCCAGCAGTTTAGCCTCGTGGAGGGGCAATCAGCCCCAGCATTTT.

This clone was recorded only once. This rearrangement joins TRBV4-1 to TRBJ2-7; 11 nucleotides line up with TRBD1. The junction had 4 bases not matched to a gene; V was cut back by 1 base and J by 2 bases. The germline gives CDR1 MGHRA, CDR2 YSYEKL. This CDR3 is built from 16 residues. For the CDR3, the DNA is TGCGCCAGCAGCCAAGGATGGGGACAGGGGGCCTACGAGCAGTACTTC. Its protein is CASSQGWGQGAYEQYF.

J is TRBJ1-6 and V is TRBV28; TRBD1 might be the D (5 bases). CDR1 and CDR2 from the germline V gene are MDHEN and SYDVKM. V was cut by 8 bases and J by 5 bases, with 10 bases left in between. The CDR3 runs 13 residues. CDR3 coding DNA: TGTGCCAGCGGCGGGACTGATAATTCACCCCTCCACTTT. Amino acid sequence: CASGGTDNSPLHF.

The rearrangement uses TRBV29-1 and TRBJ1-1, with TRBD1 matching 8 bases. Unmatched junction bases numbered 8, after V lost 4 bases and J lost 1 base. The CDR3 sequence is 15 residues long. CDR1 and CDR2 (germline): SQVTM, ANQGSEA. The DNA of the CDR3 is TGCAGCGTTGGACAGGGGAGGGGTAGGAACACTGAAGCTTTCTTT. Residues: CSVGQGRGRNTEAFF.

The chain joins TRBV6-1 to TRBJ1-2; 7 bases agree with TRBD1. Germline V gene lookup returns CDR1 MNHNS and CDR2 SASEGT. The CDR3 length is 13 residues. V shed 5 bases, J shed 7 bases, and the junction held 7 bases outside the gene matches. The CDR3 coding sequence is TGTGCCAGCAGTCCGCTGGACAGGTCTGGCTACACCTTC. Translation: CASSPLDRSGYTF.

This chain links TRBV28 with TRBJ2-1; D not certain. Deletions cut 4 bases from V and 15 bases from J, with 10 bases between. This CDR3 comprises 10 residues. Germline loops: CDR1 MDHEN, CDR2 SYDVKM. The CDR3 nucleotides are TGTGCCAGCAGTTCCAGGTCCAGGTTCTTC. Translated: CASSSRSRFF.

J is TRBJ2-5 and V is TRBV27; 15 positions agree with TRBD2. The CDR3 has 16 amino acids. V dropped 4 bases and J dropped 1; count of bases not matched to a gene: 1. Germline-derived CDR1 and CDR2 are MNHEY and SMNVEV (reference sequence). The CDR3: CASSSGLAGGQETQYF. CDR3 sequence (DNA): TGTGCCAGCAGTTCGGGACTAGCGGGAGGCCAAGAGACCCAGTACTTC.

The chain uses TRBV2 and TRBJ1-5; weak D call: TRBD1 (5 bases). The CDR3 has 16 amino acids. V dropped 8 bases and J dropped 3 bases, with 20 bases sitting between them. CDR1 is SNHLY, CDR2 FYNNEI, per germline. The CDR3 loop reads CASGGGEGGANQPQHF. DNA of the CDR3: TGTGCCAGCGGGGGTGGGGAAGGAGGGGCCAATCAGCCCCAGCATTTT.